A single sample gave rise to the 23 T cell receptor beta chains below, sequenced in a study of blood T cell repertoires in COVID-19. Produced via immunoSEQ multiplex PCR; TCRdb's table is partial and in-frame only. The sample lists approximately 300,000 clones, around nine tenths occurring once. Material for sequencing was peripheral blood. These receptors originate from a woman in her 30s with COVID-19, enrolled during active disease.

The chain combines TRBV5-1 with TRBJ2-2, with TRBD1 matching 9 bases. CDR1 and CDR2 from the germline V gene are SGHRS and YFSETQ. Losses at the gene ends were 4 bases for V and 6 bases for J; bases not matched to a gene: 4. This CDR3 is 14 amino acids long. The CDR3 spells CASSPRTGAGELFF. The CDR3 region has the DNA TGCGCCAGCAGCCCGCGGACAGGGGCCGGGGAGCTGTTTTTT.

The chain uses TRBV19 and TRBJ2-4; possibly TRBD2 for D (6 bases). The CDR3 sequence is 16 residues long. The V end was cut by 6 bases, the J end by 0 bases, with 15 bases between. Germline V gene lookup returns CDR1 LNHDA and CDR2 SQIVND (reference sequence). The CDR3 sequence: CASSPYGTLAKNIQYF. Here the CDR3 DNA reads TGTGCCAGTAGCCCCTACGGGACTCTAGCCAAAAACATTCAGTACTTC.

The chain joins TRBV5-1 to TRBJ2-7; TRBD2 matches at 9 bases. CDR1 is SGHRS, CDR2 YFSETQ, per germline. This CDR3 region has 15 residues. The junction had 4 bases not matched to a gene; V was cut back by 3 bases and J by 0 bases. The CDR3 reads CASSSQAGGSYEQYF. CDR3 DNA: TGCGCCAGCAGCTCCCAAGCGGGAGGCTCCTACGAGCAGTACTTC.

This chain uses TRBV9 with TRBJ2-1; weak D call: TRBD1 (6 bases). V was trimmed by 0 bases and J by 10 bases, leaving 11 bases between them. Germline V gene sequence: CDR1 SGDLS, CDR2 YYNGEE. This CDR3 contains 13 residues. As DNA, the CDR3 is TGTGCCAGCAGCGTAGGTCTGGGACAAGAGCAGTTCTTC. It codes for CASSVGLGQEQFF.

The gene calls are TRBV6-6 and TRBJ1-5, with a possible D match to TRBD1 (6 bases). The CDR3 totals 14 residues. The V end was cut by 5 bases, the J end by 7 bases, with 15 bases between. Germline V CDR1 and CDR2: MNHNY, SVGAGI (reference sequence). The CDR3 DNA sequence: TGTGCCAGCAGTCCGAATGGACAGCGGCAGCCCCAGCATTTT. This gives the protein CASSPNGQRQPQHF.

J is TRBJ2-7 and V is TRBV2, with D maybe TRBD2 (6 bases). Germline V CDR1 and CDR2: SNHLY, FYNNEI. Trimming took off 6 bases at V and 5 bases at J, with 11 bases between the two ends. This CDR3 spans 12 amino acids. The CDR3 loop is CASSTGGDEQYF. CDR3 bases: TGTGCCAGCAGCACTGGAGGGGACGAGCAGTACTTC.

CDR3 in DNA: TGTGCCAGCAGCCAAGGCCCGGCAGGGCTTCAGCCCCAGCATTTT. It translates to CASSQGPAGLQPQHF. This chain uses TRBV3-1 (or the pseudogene TRBV3-2) with TRBJ1-5; tentatively, D is TRBD1 (5 bases). This CDR3 spans 15 amino acids. The V gene's germline CDR1 is LGHDT and CDR2 YNNKEL (reference sequence). Trimming shortened V by 1 base and J by 6 bases, and 13 bases separated the two germline ends.

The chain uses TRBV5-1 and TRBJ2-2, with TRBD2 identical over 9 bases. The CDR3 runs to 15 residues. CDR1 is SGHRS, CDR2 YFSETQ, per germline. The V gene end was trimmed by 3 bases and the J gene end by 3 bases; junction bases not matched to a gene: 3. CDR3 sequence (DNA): TGCGCCAGCAGCTCAAGACTAGCGGACACCGGGGAGCTGTTTTTT. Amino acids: CASSSRLADTGELFF.

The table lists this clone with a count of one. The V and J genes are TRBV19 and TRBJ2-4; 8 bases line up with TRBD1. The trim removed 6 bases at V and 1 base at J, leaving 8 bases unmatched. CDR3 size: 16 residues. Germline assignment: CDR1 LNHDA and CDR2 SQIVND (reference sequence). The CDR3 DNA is TGTGCCAGTAGCTTCCAGGGGGCGCAGGCCAAAAACATTCAGTACTTC. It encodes CASSFQGAQAKNIQYF.

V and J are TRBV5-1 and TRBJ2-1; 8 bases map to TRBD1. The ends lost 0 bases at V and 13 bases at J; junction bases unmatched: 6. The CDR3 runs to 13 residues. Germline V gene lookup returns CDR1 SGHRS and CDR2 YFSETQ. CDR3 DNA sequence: TGCGCCAGCAGCTTGGTCCGGGACAGGTCACAGTTCTTC. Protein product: CASSLVRDRSQFF.

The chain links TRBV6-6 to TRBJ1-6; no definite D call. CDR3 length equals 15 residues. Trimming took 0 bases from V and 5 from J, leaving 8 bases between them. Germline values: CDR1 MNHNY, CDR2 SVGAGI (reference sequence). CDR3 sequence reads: CASSYSRRNNSPLHF. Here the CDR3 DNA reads TGTGCCAGCAGTTACTCGAGGCGGAATAATTCACCCCTCCACTTT.

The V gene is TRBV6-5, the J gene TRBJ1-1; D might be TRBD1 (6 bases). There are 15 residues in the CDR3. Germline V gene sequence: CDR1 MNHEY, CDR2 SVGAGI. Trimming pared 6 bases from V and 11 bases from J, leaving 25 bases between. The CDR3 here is CASRLLQGANVRAFF. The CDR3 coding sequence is TGTGCCAGCAGACTACTACAGGGTGCCAACGTCCGTGCTTTCTTT.

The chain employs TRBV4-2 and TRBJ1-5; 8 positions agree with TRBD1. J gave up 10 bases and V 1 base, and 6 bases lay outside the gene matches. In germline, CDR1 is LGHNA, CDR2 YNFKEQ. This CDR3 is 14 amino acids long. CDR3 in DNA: TGTGCCAGCAGCCAAGGGACAGGGACTCAACCCCAGCATTTT. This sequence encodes CASSQGTGTQPQHF.

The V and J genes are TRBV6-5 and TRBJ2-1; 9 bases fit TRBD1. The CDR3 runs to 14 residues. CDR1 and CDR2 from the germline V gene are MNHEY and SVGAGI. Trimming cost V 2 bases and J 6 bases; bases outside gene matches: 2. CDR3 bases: TGTGCCAGCAGTTACGGGACAGGGATCAATGAGCAGTTCTTC. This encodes CASSYGTGINEQFF.

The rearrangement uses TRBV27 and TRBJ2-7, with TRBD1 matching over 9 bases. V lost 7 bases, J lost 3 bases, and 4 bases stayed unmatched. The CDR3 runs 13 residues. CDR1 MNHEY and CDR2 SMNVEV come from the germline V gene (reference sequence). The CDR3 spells CASTGTGFYEQYF. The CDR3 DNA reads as TGTGCCAGCACCGGGACAGGGTTCTACGAGCAGTACTTC.

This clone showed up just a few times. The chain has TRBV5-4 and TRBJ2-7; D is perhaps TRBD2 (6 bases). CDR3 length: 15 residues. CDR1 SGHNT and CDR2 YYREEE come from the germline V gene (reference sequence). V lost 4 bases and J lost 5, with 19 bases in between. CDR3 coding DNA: TGTGCCAGCAGCCCCGACGCGGGGAGAGAGAACGAGCAGTACTTC. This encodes CASSPDAGRENEQYF.

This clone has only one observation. CDR3 DNA sequence: TGTGCCAGTAGAATCGACAGGTCGACTTATAATTCACCCCTCCACTTT. Translation: CASRIDRSTYNSPLHF. The chain uses TRBV19 and TRBJ1-6, with a weak D call TRBD1 (6 bases). Germline CDR1 is LNHDA and CDR2 is SQIVND (reference sequence). The CDR3 loop spans 16 amino acids. V shed 6 bases and J shed 4 bases, with 16 bases lying between them.

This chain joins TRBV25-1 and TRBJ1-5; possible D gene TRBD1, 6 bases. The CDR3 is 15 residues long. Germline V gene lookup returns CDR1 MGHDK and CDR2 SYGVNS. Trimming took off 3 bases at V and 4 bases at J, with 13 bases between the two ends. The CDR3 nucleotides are TGTGCCAGCAGTGATGCAGGGGACGCAAATCAGCCCCAGCATTTT. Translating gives CASSDAGDANQPQHF.

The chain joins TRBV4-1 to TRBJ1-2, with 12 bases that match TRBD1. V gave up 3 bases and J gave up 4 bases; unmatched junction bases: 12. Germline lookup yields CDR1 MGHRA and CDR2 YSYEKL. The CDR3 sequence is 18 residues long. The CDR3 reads CASSQSGTGGAVGYGYTF. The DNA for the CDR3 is TGCGCCAGCAGCCAGTCCGGGACAGGGGGCGCGGTAGGCTATGGCTACACCTTC.

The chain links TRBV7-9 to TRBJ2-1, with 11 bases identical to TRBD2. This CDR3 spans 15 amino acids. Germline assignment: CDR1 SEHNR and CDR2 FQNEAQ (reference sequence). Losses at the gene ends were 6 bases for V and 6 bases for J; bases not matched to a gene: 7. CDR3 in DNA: TGTGCCAGCAGACATAGCGGGAGGGGCCTCAATGAGCAGTTCTTC. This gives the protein CASRHSGRGLNEQFF.

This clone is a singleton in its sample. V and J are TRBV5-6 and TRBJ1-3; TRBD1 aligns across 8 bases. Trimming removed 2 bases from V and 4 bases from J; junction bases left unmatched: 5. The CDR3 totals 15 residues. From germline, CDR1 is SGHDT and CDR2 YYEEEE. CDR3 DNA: TGTGCCAGCAGCTTTACTAGACAGGGGGGAAACACCATATATTTT. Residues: CASSFTRQGGNTIYF.

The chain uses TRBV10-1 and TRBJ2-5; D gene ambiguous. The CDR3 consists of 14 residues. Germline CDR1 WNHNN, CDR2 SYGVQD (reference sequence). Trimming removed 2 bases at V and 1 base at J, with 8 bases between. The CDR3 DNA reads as TGCGCCAGCAGTGAGGGGCCAGTCCAAGAGACCCAGTACTTC. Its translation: CASSEGPVQETQYF.

The CDR3 loop is CSVGARRTSGRNTGELFF. CDR3 bases: TGCAGCGTTGGGGCTCGTCGGACTAGCGGGAGGAACACCGGGGAGCTGTTTTTT. The genes are TRBV29-1 and TRBJ2-2, with 13 bases lining up with TRBD2. V was clipped by 4 bases and J by 1 base; unmatched bases: 9. This CDR3 has 18 residues. Germline-derived CDR1 and CDR2 are SQVTM and ANQGSEA.